The clone carrying this TCR beta chain was recorded once. Antigen: not known. Only in-frame clones appear in the TCRdb table, and some are missing; sequencing was by immunoSEQ multiplex PCR. The data show more than 75,000 clones, 70% to 90% seen once. Systemic immunosuppression or a history of autoimmune disease excluded patients. These data come from a study of OX40 agonist ivuxolimab in advanced cancers. About the study: An agonistic human IgG2 monoclonal antibody against OX40 (CD134) was given. Every 2 weeks, ivuxolimab was infused into the patients intravenously at between 0.01 and 10 mg/kg. Study-wide results and caveats: Antigen specificity was not determined for the expanded peripheral T cells.

The CDR3 contains 15 residues. Here the sequenced sample was CD4+ or CD8+ T cells sorted from blood, taken in a trial of the OX40 agonist ivuxolimab. The chain uses TRBV12-2 and TRBJ2-7; TRBD2, as called in the table, went unchecked against the DNA. TRBV12-2 is designated a pseudogene. The receptor was derived from an adult with an advanced solid tumor such as melanoma, head and neck, liver or kidney cancer. The CDR3: CASRPGSTSSYEQYF. CDR3 bases: TGTGCAAGTCGCCCCGGGTCCACGAGCTCCTACGAGCAGTACTTC.